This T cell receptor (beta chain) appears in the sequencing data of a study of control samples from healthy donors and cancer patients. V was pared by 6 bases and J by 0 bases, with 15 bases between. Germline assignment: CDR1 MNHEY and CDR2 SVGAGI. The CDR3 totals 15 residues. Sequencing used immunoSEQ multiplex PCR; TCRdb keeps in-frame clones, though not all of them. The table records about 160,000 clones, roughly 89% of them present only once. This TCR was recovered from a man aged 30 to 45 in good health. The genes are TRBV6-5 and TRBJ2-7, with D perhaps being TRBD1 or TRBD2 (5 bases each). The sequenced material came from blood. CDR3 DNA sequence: TGTGCCAGCAGAGCTTATAGGGACGGCTCCTACGAGCAGTACTTC. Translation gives CASRAYRDGSYEQYF.